The 18 T cell receptor beta chains reported below all come from one sample, sequenced in a study of T cells after yellow fever vaccination. TCRdb redid the calling of the 5' RACE reads with MiXCR, one entry per CDR3 protein. The repertoire includes 250,000 to 400,000 distinct CDR3 sequences, 4% to 5.5% of them detected once, and roughly a fifth sits in the top ten. This material consisted of PBMCs, taken 15 days after the yellow fever booster vaccination. The receptors were gathered from a man aged 18 to 35 who received the YFV17D yellow fever vaccine.

This clonotype came up a few times. The rearrangement uses TRBV19 and TRBJ2-2, with TRBD1 matching over 10 bases. Germline V gene sequence: CDR1 LNHDA, CDR2 SQIVND (reference sequence). V shed 6 bases, J shed 6 bases, and the junction held 7 bases outside the gene matches. The CDR3 runs 15 residues. For the CDR3, the DNA is TGTGCCAGTAGACGACGACAGGGGGCGGCCGGGGAGCTGTTTTTT. It specifies CASRRRQGAAGELFF.

This clonotype was seen only a few times. This chain joins TRBV6-2 or TRBV6-3 and TRBJ2-1; D gene unclear. V shed 4 bases and J shed 7 bases, with 20 bases lying between them. There are 16 residues in the CDR3. CDR1 and CDR2 (germline): MNHEY, SVGEGT. The CDR3 DNA sequence: TGTGCCAGCAGTTTTGGTGCGGTTGGGTTGAATAATGAGCAGTTCTTC. Protein sequence: CASSFGAVGLNNEQFF.

This clonotype turned up a few times. The CDR3 region is CASRPFDRGTDTQYF. Here the CDR3 DNA reads TGTGCCAGCAGACCATTCGACAGGGGCACAGATACGCAGTATTTT. This chain connects TRBV12-3 or TRBV12-4 to TRBJ2-3; TRBD1 aligns across 7 bases. V lost 6 bases and J lost 1; bases outside the gene matches: 7. The CDR3 spans 15 residues.

This clonotype was observed at least ten times. This chain uses TRBV14 with TRBJ2-3; D not certain. V was clipped by 0 bases and J by 4 bases, with 11 bases between them. Germline V lookup: CDR1 SGHDN, CDR2 FVKESK. The CDR3 runs to 15 residues. This chain's CDR3 is CASSQDVAGADTQYF. The CDR3 DNA reads as TGTGCCAGCAGCCAAGATGTGGCTGGGGCAGATACGCAGTATTTT.

This clonotype was counted ten times or more. The rearrangement uses TRBV10-3 and TRBJ1-1; no reliable D call. Trimming left V 6 bases short and J 0 bases short, with 11 bases between. The CDR3 runs to 14 residues. The V gene's germline CDR1 is ENHRY and CDR2 SYGVKD. The chain's CDR3 is CAIRTNEMNTEAFF. DNA of the CDR3: TGTGCCATCAGGACTAATGAGATGAACACTGAAGCTTTCTTT.

This clonotype was found many times. The rearrangement links TRBV5-1 to TRBJ1-2; weak D call: TRBD1 (6 bases). Germline assignment: CDR1 SGHRS and CDR2 YFSETQ. Trimming pared 4 bases from V and 6 bases from J, leaving 13 bases between. The CDR3 spans 13 residues. The DNA of the CDR3 is TGCGCCAGCAGCCCTAGGGGGTTGGATGGCTACACCTTC. Its protein product is CASSPRGLDGYTF.

This clonotype occurred many times. The gene calls are TRBV7-9 and TRBJ1-2; 7 nucleotides match TRBD1. V trimming: 4 bases; J trimming: 4 bases; junction bases outside the gene matches: 12. The germline gives CDR1 SEHNR, CDR2 FQNEAQ (reference sequence). This CDR3 spans 16 amino acids. The CDR3 here is CASSSYSRDSPYGYTF. DNA for the CDR3: TGTGCCAGCAGCTCCTACTCCCGGGACAGCCCCTATGGCTACACCTTC.

This clonotype was counted many times. The genes are TRBV7-2 and TRBJ2-1, with D perhaps TRBD1 or TRBD2 (6 bases each). This CDR3 comprises 13 residues. Deletions cut 1 base from V and 12 bases from J, with 13 bases between. Germline CDR1 is SGHTA and CDR2 is FQGNSA. DNA of the CDR3: TGTGCCAGCAGCTTAGAATGGAGGGGGGCGCAGTTCTTC. Encoded protein: CASSLEWRGAQFF.

This clonotype was observed many times. CDR3 bases: TGTGCCAGCAGCCCACCTAGCGGTTGGTACCAAGAGACCCAGTACTTC. The encoded protein is CASSPPSGWYQETQYF. The chain has TRBV11-2 and TRBJ2-5; 7 bases align to TRBD2. Trimming at V came to 5 bases and at J to 0 bases, leaving 9 bases not matched to a gene. This CDR3 has 16 residues. CDR1 SGHAT and CDR2 FQNNGV come from the germline V gene. The complete variable domain, with remaining parts taken from reference TRBV11-2 and TRBJ2-5, reads EAGVAQSPRYKIIEKRQSVAFWCNPISGHATLYWYQQILGQGPKLLIQFQNNGVVDDSQLPKDRFSAERLKGVDSTLKIQPAKLEDSAVYLCASSPPSGWYQETQYFGPGTRLLVL.

This clonotype was seen at least ten times. V is TRBV24-1 and J is TRBJ2-7, with 12 bases fitting TRBD1. J was trimmed by 4 bases and V by 10 bases; bases with no gene match: 22. The CDR3 length is 19 residues. Germline CDR1 KGHDR, CDR2 SFDVKD. The CDR3 coding sequence is TGTGCCACTCGCGAAACCGGGACAGGGGGCGCTGAGGCCGGTTACGAGCAGTACTTC. Amino acid sequence: CATRETGTGGAEAGYEQYF.

In this sample, this clonotype turned up many times. This sequence joins TRBV7-9 and TRBJ1-2; D not resolved. The germline CDR1 and CDR2 sequences are SEHNR and FQNEAQ (reference sequence). The CDR3 is 18 residues long. The V end lost 5 bases, the J end lost 6 bases, and 28 bases lay between the germline ends. The CDR3 region has the DNA TGTGCCAGCAGCCCAGGAGGTGACCTTACTCTGTTACGTAATGGCTACACCTTC. Its protein is CASSPGGDLTLLRNGYTF.

Turning to this clonotype: One junction end does not reproduce the germline sequence, and a read error may be involved. The chain has TRBV7-7 and TRBJ2-1, with D possibly TRBD2 on 7 matching bases. CDR3 length: 14 amino acids. Germline CDR1 and CDR2: SSHAT and FNYEAQ (reference sequence). The DNA of the CDR3 is TGTGCTAGCAGCTTAGGAAAGGGGGGGAATGAGCAGTTCTTC. Translating gives CASSLGKGGNEQFF.

This clonotype came up many times. This chain joins TRBV7-2 and TRBJ1-5; TRBD1 might be the D (5 bases). The CDR3 totals 13 residues. V lost 2 bases and J lost 5, with 7 bases in between. Germline V gives CDR1 SGHTA, CDR2 FQGNSA. CDR3 sequence (DNA): TGTGCCAGCAGCTTATCGGGGGATCAGCCCCAGCATTTT. This translates into CASSLSGDQPQHF.

This clonotype came up many times. The genes are TRBV5-1 and TRBJ2-3, with 13 bases aligning to TRBD2. Germline V CDR1 and CDR2: SGHRS, YFSETQ. Losses at the gene ends were 4 bases for V and 0 bases for J; bases not matched to a gene: 8. The length of the CDR3 is 18 residues. This CDR3 reads CASSAGLAGPSSTDTQYF. The CDR3 DNA sequence: TGCGCCAGCAGCGCGGGACTAGCGGGGCCCTCTAGCACAGATACGCAGTATTTT.

This clonotype occurred many times. The chain uses TRBV7-2 and TRBJ2-1; the D gene is possibly TRBD2 (5 bases). CDR1 is SGHTA and CDR2 is FQGNSA in the germline V gene. V lost 4 bases and J 3 bases, leaving 7 bases between the germline ends. The CDR3 contains 13 residues. The CDR3 sequence: CASSSDYYNEQFF. Written as DNA, the CDR3 is TGTGCCAGCAGCTCCGACTACTACAATGAGCAGTTCTTC.

Notes on this clonotype: A much bigger clone sits one base away, suggesting this may be a read error. This chain joins TRBV6-5 and TRBJ2-4, with 7 bases identical to TRBD2. The CDR3 totals 12 residues. CDR1 MNHEY and CDR2 SVGAGI come from the germline V gene. CDR3 in DNA: TGTCCCAGCAGTGGACTAGATAACATTCAGTACTTC. This codes for CPSSGLDNIQYF.

This clonotype came up a few times. The V gene is TRBV18, the J gene TRBJ2-5; TRBD1 might be the D (6 bases). Trimming took 8 bases from V and 2 from J, leaving 12 bases between them. The CDR3 loop spans 13 amino acids. Germline assignment: CDR1 KGHSH and CDR2 LQKENI. The CDR3 reads CASAPGQQETQYF. The CDR3 nucleotides read TGTGCCAGCGCGCCGGGACAACAAGAGACCCAGTACTTC.

This clonotype came up many times. The chain employs TRBV7-9 and TRBJ1-6; D not resolved. The V gene's germline CDR1 is SEHNR and CDR2 FQNEAQ (reference sequence). The CDR3 totals 14 residues. Deletions cut 0 bases from V and 9 bases from J, with 9 bases between. CDR3 sequence: CASSLAGLGSPLHF. CDR3 nucleotide sequence: TGTGCCAGCAGCTTAGCAGGGCTGGGTTCACCCCTCCACTTT.